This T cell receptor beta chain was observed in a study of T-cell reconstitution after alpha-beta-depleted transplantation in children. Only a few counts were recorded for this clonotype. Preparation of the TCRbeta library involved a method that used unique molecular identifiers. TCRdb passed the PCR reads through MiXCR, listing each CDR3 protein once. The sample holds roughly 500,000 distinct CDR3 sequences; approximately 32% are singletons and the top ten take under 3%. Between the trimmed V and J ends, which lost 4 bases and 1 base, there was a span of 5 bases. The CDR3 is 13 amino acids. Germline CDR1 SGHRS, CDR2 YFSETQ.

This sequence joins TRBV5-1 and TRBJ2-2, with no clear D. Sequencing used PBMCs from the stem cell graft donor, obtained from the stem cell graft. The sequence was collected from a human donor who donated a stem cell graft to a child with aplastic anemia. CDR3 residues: CASSDLNTGELFF. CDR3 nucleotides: TGCGCCAGCAGCGACCTGAACACCGGGGAGCTGTTTTTT. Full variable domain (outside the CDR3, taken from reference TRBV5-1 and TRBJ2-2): KAGVTQTPRYLIKTRGQQVTLSCSPISGHRSVSWYQQTPGQGLQFLFEYFSETQRNKGNFPGRFSGRQFSNSRSEMNVSTLELGDSALYLCASSDLNTGELFFGEGSRLTVL.